The 14 T cell receptor beta chains in this list originate from one sample, sequenced in a study of metastatic and nonmetastatic thyroid tumors. Ahead of thyroid surgery, no patient had received treatment of any kind. TCRdb re-clonotyped the PCR reads via MiXCR. The data hold some 54,000 clones, with over 15% observed a single time. The sample comprised blood. The receptors here all came from a female donor with papillary thyroid cancer or a benign thyroid nodule (not recorded which). Some clones in this sample may be carry-over from other donors' samples.

The sample holds many counts of this clone. The gene calls are TRBV28 and TRBJ1-5; D is ambiguous. Deletions cut 2 bases from V and 0 bases from J, with 17 bases between. CDR3 length: 18 amino acids. CDR1 and CDR2 from the germline V gene are MDHEN and SYDVKM. CDR3 protein: CASSLGGIKTYSNQPQHF. The DNA for the CDR3 is TGTGCCAGCAGTTTAGGAGGGATCAAGACCTATAGCAATCAGCCCCAGCATTTT.

This clone was observed many times. This clone may be a read error of a much larger clone one base away. The chain carries TRBV6-5 and TRBJ1-1; D is perhaps TRBD1 (6 bases). The CDR3 has 19 amino acids. Germline values: CDR1 MNHEY, CDR2 SVGAGI. Trimming shortened V by 0 bases and J by 6 bases, and 26 bases separated the two germline ends. The CDR3, as DNA: TGTGCCAGCAGTTACTCGACTGGCAGGGGAGGACTCTTGCAAGCTGAAGCTTTCTTT. This translates into CASSYSTGRGGLLQAEAFF.

This clone was recorded at least ten times. The V call is TRBV19, the J call TRBJ1-1, with TRBD1 matching over 7 bases. CDR3 length: 14 amino acids. V gave up 5 bases and J gave up 1 base; unmatched junction bases: 4. Germline V gene data show CDR1 as LNHDA and CDR2 as SQIVND (reference sequence). The CDR3, as DNA: TGTGCCAGTAGTCCCCGACAGGGGAACACTGAAGCTTTCTTT. Translation: CASSPRQGNTEAFF.

This clone was picked up many times. CDR3 sequence reads: CASSLVGPRRGNTIYF. The CDR3 nucleotides are TGCGCCAGCAGCTTGGTGGGCCCCCGGCGGGGAAACACCATATATTTT. The J gene is TRBJ1-3, the V gene TRBV5-1; D uncertain. There are 16 residues in the CDR3. CDR1 SGHRS and CDR2 YFSETQ come from the germline V gene. With 0 bases removed from V and 4 bases from J, the gap between germline ends came to 14 bases.

As concerns this clone: At one end, the junction sequence differs from germline, possibly due to a read error. The chain carries TRBV9 and TRBJ2-2; TRBD2 matches 14 bases. The CDR3 runs to 18 residues. The V gene's germline CDR1 is SGDLS and CDR2 YYNGEE. CDR3 nucleotides: TGTGCCAGCAGCGATGGACCCGGACTAGCGGGAGGCCCCGGGGAGCTTTTTTTT. This codes for CASSDGPGLAGGPGELFF.

This clone was seen repeatedly, ten times or more. V gene TRBV2 combines with J gene TRBJ2-3; D uncertain. The V and J ends lost 1 base and 5 bases respectively, with 10 bases between them. The germline V gene encodes CDR1 SNHLY and CDR2 FYNNEI. The CDR3 is 14 residues long. The CDR3 spells CASSEGSRQDTQYF. The CDR3 coding sequence is TGTGCCAGCAGTGAAGGGAGTCGGCAAGATACGCAGTATTTT.

This clone has more than one count but fewer than ten. In DNA form, the CDR3 reads TGTGCCAGCAGTTCGACTAGCGGGAGGATGAGCGAGCAGTACTTC. Protein sequence: CASSSTSGRMSEQYF. V is TRBV12-3 or TRBV12-4 and J is TRBJ2-7; TRBD2 matches at 13 bases. CDR3 length: 15 amino acids. V lost 4 bases, J lost 6 bases, and 6 bases stayed unmatched.

This clone showed up many times. The chain joins TRBV6-6 to TRBJ2-2, with D tentatively TRBD2 (6 bases). Germline-derived CDR1 and CDR2 are MNHNY and SVGAGI (reference sequence). The CDR3 spans 16 residues. Between the trimmed V and J ends, which lost 0 bases and 5 bases, there was a span of 13 bases. In DNA form, the CDR3 reads TGTGCCAGCAGTTACTCTTCGGGGGTGGGGACCGGGGAGCTGTTTTTT. The encoded protein is CASSYSSGVGTGELFF.

The chain joins TRBV11-1 to TRBJ2-1; TRBD1 aligns across 7 bases. The CDR3 has 17 residues. Germline CDR1 reads SGHAT; CDR2 reads FQDESV (reference sequence). The V and J ends lost 10 bases and 4 bases, in that order; junction bases with no gene match: 19. The CDR3 DNA sequence: TGTGCCATTAGCACAACTCAGACAGGGATAACGTACAATGAGCAGTTCTTC. Protein product: CAISTTQTGITYNEQFF.

Ten or more counts support this clone. This specimen includes other DNA sequences encoding the same CDR3. The chain has TRBV6-1 and TRBJ2-5; TRBD2 agrees at 13 bases. Per germline, CDR1 MNHNS and CDR2 SASEGT. Losses at the gene ends were 4 bases for V and 5 bases for J; bases not matched to a gene: 16. The CDR3 is made up of 19 amino acids. CDR3 sequence: CASSGKRTSGSLISETQYF. The CDR3 DNA sequence: TGTGCCAGCAGTGGGAAAAGGACTAGCGGGAGTTTGATATCGGAGACCCAGTACTTC.

In this sample, this clone turned up many times. The chain has TRBV6-2 or TRBV6-3 and TRBJ1-2; tentative D call: TRBD1 (6 bases). Germline values: CDR1 MNHEY, CDR2 SVGEGT. Deletions cut 0 bases from V and 4 bases from J, with 18 bases between. This CDR3 comprises 17 residues. The CDR3 DNA is TGTGCCAGCAGTTACTCGACGACAGGTGCCGCGGGCTATGGCTACACCTTC. Its translation is CASSYSTTGAAGYGYTF.

This clone was seen at least ten times. The CDR3 protein is CSASNGDIFNSPLHF. The CDR3 nucleotides read TGCAGTGCTAGCAACGGGGACATTTTTAATTCACCCCTCCACTTT. The chain couples TRBV20-1 to TRBJ1-6, with D perhaps TRBD1 (6 bases). V was clipped by 3 bases and J by 6 bases, with 15 bases between them. Germline V lookup: CDR1 DFQATT, CDR2 SNEGSKA (reference sequence). The CDR3 length is 15 residues.

The table lists this clone with a count of one. This chain joins TRBV20-1 and TRBJ2-3; 8 bases match TRBD2. The trim removed 1 base at V and 7 bases at J, leaving 16 bases unmatched. CDR3 length: 17 residues. Germline assignment: CDR1 DFQATT and CDR2 SNEGSKA (reference sequence). The CDR3 spells CSARVGEDREGAYTQYF. As DNA, the CDR3 is TGCAGTGCTAGAGTTGGGGAGGATCGGGAGGGAGCATATACGCAGTATTTT.

V and J are TRBV19 and TRBJ2-1; no clear D gene. The CDR3 extends over 18 amino acids. Germline assignment: CDR1 LNHDA and CDR2 SQIVND (reference sequence). Trimming took 2 bases from V and 1 from J, leaving 18 bases between them. The CDR3 protein is CASSIPRLGWSSYNEQFF. CDR3 DNA sequence: TGTGCCAGTAGTATACCTCGTCTGGGATGGTCGTCCTACAATGAGCAGTTCTTC.